The 8 T cell receptor beta chains below were found in one sample sequenced in a study of vaccination effects on CD4 cells after COVID-19. Isolating CD4+ T cells followed about 10 days of culture. The cohort was immunized with two doses of either the BNT162b2 or mRNA-1273 vaccine. Their target antigens are unknown. TCRdb's table, derived via immunoSEQ multiplex PCR, lists solely in-frame clones and lacks some. This repertoire shows 70,000 or so clones, around 67% found once; its top ten account for roughly 2.3%. Source: CD4+ T cells from PBMCs cultured without peptide, taken after COVID-19 vaccination. The source of these receptors is a human donor who received a COVID-19 vaccine.

This chain uses TRBV24-1 with TRBJ2-3; a weak D match, TRBD1 (7 bases). Trimming cost V 6 bases and J 2 bases, with 17 bases left between them. Germline CDR1 and CDR2: KGHDR and SFDVKD. CDR3 size: 16 residues. CDR3 in amino acids: CATSLTGTFFTDTQYF. In nucleotides, the CDR3 is TGTGCCACCAGTCTGACAGGGACTTTTTTCACAGATACGCAGTATTTT.

The chain uses TRBV30 and TRBJ2-2; 7 bases match TRBD1. J gave up 5 bases and V 4 bases, and 7 bases lay outside the gene matches. CDR3 length: 14 amino acids. Per the germline V gene, CDR1 is GTSNPN and CDR2 is SVGIG (reference sequence). The CDR3 sequence: CAWTNRGSTGELFF. The DNA for the CDR3 is TGTGCCTGGACCAACAGGGGATCTACCGGGGAGCTGTTTTTT.

The V gene is TRBV10-3, the J gene TRBJ2-3; D uncertain. The CDR3 spans 12 residues. Germline V CDR1 and CDR2: ENHRY, SYGVKD. Trimming pared 8 bases from V and 3 bases from J, leaving 9 bases between. The CDR3 here is CAIASQTDTQYF. The CDR3 nucleotides read TGTGCCATCGCTTCGCAGACAGATACGCAGTATTTT.

V and J are TRBV6-5 and TRBJ2-1; 9 bases fit TRBD1. This CDR3 contains 13 residues. Germline trimming cut 6 bases from V and 8 bases from J; bases unmatched to any gene: 5. The germline V gene has CDR1 MNHEY and CDR2 SVGAGI. The CDR3 sequence is CASSRDRVDEQFF. The CDR3 DNA reads as TGTGCCAGCAGCCGGGACAGGGTGGATGAGCAGTTCTTC.

This clone was recorded once. The V call is TRBV6-5, the J call TRBJ2-7; 7 positions match TRBD1. Germline CDR1 and CDR2: MNHEY and SVGAGI. With 7 bases clipped from V and 0 bases from J, the junction kept 9 bases outside the gene matches. The CDR3 totals 15 residues. CDR3 DNA: TGTGCCAGCAAAAGTACAGGGGCGGGCTCCTACGAGCAGTACGTC. Translating gives CASKSTGAGSYEQYV.

In this sample, this clone turned up a few times. This sequence joins TRBV7-3 and TRBJ2-7, with TRBD2 identical over 8 bases. V gave up 0 bases and J gave up 0 bases; unmatched junction bases: 7. The V gene's germline CDR1 is SGHTA and CDR2 FQGTGA. The CDR3 covers 17 residues. This chain's CDR3 is CASSLTAGGRSSYEQYV. CDR3 DNA: TGTGCCAGCAGCTTAACGGCGGGGGGCAGGAGCTCCTACGAGCAGTACGTC.

This clone has just a few counts. The J gene is TRBJ2-3, the V gene TRBV2; tentative D call: TRBD1 (5 bases). Germline-derived CDR1 and CDR2 are SNHLY and FYNNEI. The CDR3 loop spans 15 amino acids. Deletions cut 5 bases from V and 5 bases from J, with 17 bases between. The CDR3 protein is CASSRTHSWGDTQYF. CDR3 DNA sequence: TGTGCCAGCAGTAGGACACACTCTTGGGGAGATACGCAGTATTTT.

A word on this clone: Different DNA sequences within this sample yield the same CDR3. The chain recombines TRBV5-1 with TRBJ2-7; TRBD1 aligns across 7 bases. The J segment lost 5 bases and the V segment lost 1 base, leaving 3 bases of the junction unmatched. The CDR3 totals 13 residues. Per germline, CDR1 SGHRS and CDR2 YFSETQ. The CDR3 DNA sequence: TGCGCCAGCAGCTTGCAGGGGACAGACGAGCAGTACGTC. It is translated as CASSLQGTDEQYV.